This TCR beta chain was identified during a study of T cell responses to AZD1222 COVID-19 vaccine. Repertoires were generated with immunoSEQ multiplex PCR, while TCRdb's copy carries only in-frame clones and drops some. The data hold roughly 30,000 clones, with around 78% observed a single time. Germline V gene lookup returns CDR1 LNHDA and CDR2 SQIVND (reference sequence). This CDR3 has 18 amino acids. The junction had 10 bases not matched to a gene; V was cut back by 3 bases and J by 0 bases. Only one count was recorded for this clone. V and J are TRBV19 and TRBJ2-1; 8 bases agree with TRBD2. This material consisted of peripheral blood, taken 28 days after the second AZD1222 dose. This receptor was identified in an adult who received the AZD1222 COVID-19 vaccine. CDR3 sequence reads: CASSISSGGRSSYNEQFF. Written as DNA, the CDR3 is TGTGCCAGTAGTATTTCGTCGGGCGGGAGGAGCTCCTACAATGAGCAGTTCTTC.